This record concerns one T cell receptor (beta chain) sequence. As yet, its antigen is unknown. The sample originates from a study of siplizumab effects on memory and regulatory T cells. General study points: Proliferating siplizumab-culture Treg suppressive function went unconfirmed.

Between the trimmed V and J ends, which lost 0 bases and 3 bases, there was a span of 15 bases. The V gene's germline CDR1 is SGHRS and CDR2 YFSETQ. The CDR3 extends over 16 amino acids. Repertoires were generated with immunoSEQ multiplex PCR, while TCRdb's copy carries only in-frame clones and drops some. Here the sample spans roughly 110,000 clones, roughly 93% being singletons. The TCR originated in a human donor in good health. V gene TRBV5-1 combines with J gene TRBJ1-2; possibly TRBD1 for D (6 bases). Sequencing was carried out using non-Treg CD4+ T cells sorted from blood. The CDR3 DNA sequence: TGCGCCAGCAGCTTGGACCCCGGGGGCGAGGACTATGGCTACACCTTC. It translates to CASSLDPGGEDYGYTF.